This passage covers 26 T cell receptor beta chains from one sample sequenced in a study of T cell clonotyping in hematopoietic cell transplantation. The assay was immunoSEQ multiplex PCR, and TCRdb's table has in-frame clones only and misses some. The sample records roughly 30,000 clones, 92% being singletons. The source material was PBMCs, sampled 100 days after allogeneic stem cell transplant. Receptor source: a female patient aged 45-65 years who had an allogeneic stem cell transplant from a related donor, so the T cells may come from the graft donor. Some clones in this sample may be carry-over from other donors' samples.

V and J are TRBV10-3 and TRBJ2-5, with D perhaps given as TRBD1 or TRBD2 (6 bases each). Between the trimmed V and J ends, which lost 6 bases and 4 bases, there was a span of 9 bases. Germline V gene data show CDR1 as ENHRY and CDR2 as SYGVKD. This CDR3 contains 12 residues. CDR3 DNA: TGTGCCATCAGCGGGGGCCCAGAGACCCAGTACTTC. Translating it yields CAISGGPETQYF.

This clone was seen more than once but under ten times. The V and J genes are TRBV2 and TRBJ2-1, with D perhaps matching TRBD2 (5 bases). The germline V gene encodes CDR1 SNHLY and CDR2 FYNNEI. This CDR3 has 12 residues. V was clipped by 8 bases and J by 3 bases, with 8 bases between them. CDR3 in amino acids: CASLRGYNEQFF. In DNA form, the CDR3 reads TGTGCCAGCCTACGGGGCTACAATGAGCAGTTCTTC.

The chain employs TRBV10-3 and TRBJ1-1, with no clear D. The V end lost 8 bases, the J end lost 11 bases, and 21 bases lay between the germline ends. This CDR3 spans 13 amino acids. Germline-derived CDR1 and CDR2 are ENHRY and SYGVKD. CDR3: CAIWTEGLRSAFF. In nucleotides, the CDR3 is TGTGCCATCTGGACTGAAGGGTTACGGAGCGCTTTCTTT.

The chain employs TRBV11-2 and TRBJ1-2, with 8 nucleotides matching TRBD1. CDR3 length: 14 amino acids. Germline lookup yields CDR1 SGHAT and CDR2 FQNNGV. V was pared by 5 bases and J by 8 bases, with 10 bases of the junction left unmatched. The CDR3 is CASSPRDRSFGYTF. The CDR3 DNA is TGTGCCAGCAGCCCTAGGGACAGGAGTTTCGGCTACACCTTC.

This sequence joins TRBV19 and TRBJ1-1; no clear D gene. V lost 8 bases, J lost 6 bases, and 7 bases lay in between. The germline CDR1 and CDR2 sequences are LNHDA and SQIVND (reference sequence). CDR3 length: 10 residues. The CDR3 nucleotides are TGTGCCAGTGGTGGAGCTGAAGCTTTCTTT. Amino acids: CASGGAEAFF.

The V call is TRBV4-3, the J call TRBJ2-2; D assignment may be TRBD1 or TRBD2 (5 bases each). The CDR3 loop spans 17 amino acids. Trimming pared 0 bases from V and 2 bases from J, leaving 13 bases between. The germline V gene has CDR1 LGHNA and CDR2 YSLEER. This CDR3 reads CASSQEISGPNTGELFF. CDR3 nucleotides: TGCGCCAGCAGCCAAGAGATTTCGGGGCCTAACACCGGGGAGCTGTTTTTT.

The rearrangement joins TRBV7-3 to TRBJ2-1; no firm D call. The CDR3 is made up of 17 amino acids. Trimming stripped 2 bases from V and 0 bases from J, with 14 bases between. Germline CDR1 and CDR2: SGHTA and FQGTGA. The CDR3 DNA reads TGTGCCAGCAGCTTACGCCAAGGGTTCAGCTCCTACAATGAGCAGTTCTTC. Protein sequence: CASSLRQGFSSYNEQFF.

This clone was detected only a few times. The rearrangement joins TRBV4-2 to TRBJ1-1, with TRBD1 identical over 9 bases. The trim removed 1 base at V and 5 bases at J, leaving 2 bases unmatched. CDR3 length: 14 residues. Germline values: CDR1 LGHNA, CDR2 YNFKEQ. CDR3 bases: TGTGCCAGCAGCCAAGTAGGACAGGGGACTGAAGCTTTCTTT. Amino acid sequence: CASSQVGQGTEAFF.

The CDR3 spells CASSQYPYEQYF. The CDR3 nucleotides are TGTGCCAGCAGCCAATACCCCTACGAGCAGTACTTC. V is TRBV14 and J is TRBJ2-7; D call uncertain. The CDR3 runs to 12 residues. V shed 2 bases and J shed 2 bases, with 4 bases lying between them. Germline CDR1 is SGHDN and CDR2 is FVKESK.

The J gene is TRBJ1-2, the V gene TRBV19, with D possibly matching TRBD1 (5 bases). Germline-derived CDR1 and CDR2 are LNHDA and SQIVND (reference sequence). This CDR3 has 15 amino acids. The germline V and J ends were trimmed by 0 bases and 5 bases, with 13 bases remaining between them. The DNA of the CDR3 is TGTGCCAGTAGTATAGATGGGGCTACAGTTTATGGCTACACCTTC. Translation: CASSIDGATVYGYTF.

The rearrangement uses TRBV5-1 and TRBJ2-3; D gene ambiguous. This CDR3 spans 14 amino acids. The germline CDR1 and CDR2 sequences are SGHRS and YFSETQ. The germline V and J ends were trimmed by 0 bases and 1 base, with 6 bases remaining between them. In DNA, the CDR3 is TGCGCCAGCAGCTTGGAAGGCGGCACAGATACGCAGTATTTT. This gives the protein CASSLEGGTDTQYF.

The V gene is TRBV13, the J gene TRBJ2-7, with D possibly matching TRBD1 (6 bases). The V gene's germline CDR1 is PRHDT and CDR2 FYEKMQ (reference sequence). Deletions cut 1 base from V and 7 bases from J, with 17 bases between. The CDR3 loop spans 15 amino acids. The CDR3 nucleotides are TGTGCCAGCAGCTTAGTGGGGGCCGCCTGGGGGGAGCAGTACTTC. It specifies CASSLVGAAWGEQYF. The whole variable domain, remainder taken from reference TRBV13 and TRBJ2-7, is AAGVIQSPRHLIKEKRETATLKCYPIPRHDTVYWYQQGPGQDPQFLISFYEKMQSDKGSIPDRFSAQQFSDYHSELNMSSLELGDSALYFCASSLVGAAWGEQYFGPGTRLTVT.

The chain carries TRBV5-6 and TRBJ2-7, with D possibly matching TRBD1 (6 bases). The CDR3 has 12 residues. Germline values: CDR1 SGHDT, CDR2 YYEEEE. Trimming took 4 bases from V and 2 from J, leaving 7 bases between them. As DNA, the CDR3 is TGTGCCAGCAGCCAGGGGACCTACGAGCAGTACTTC. It encodes CASSQGTYEQYF. Drawing the rest from reference TRBV5-6 and TRBJ2-7, the complete variable domain is DAGVTQSPTHLIKTRGQQVTLRCSPKSGHDTVSWYQQALGQGPQFIFQYYEEEERQRGNFPDRFSGHQFPNYSSELNVNALLLGDSALYLCASSQGTYEQYFGPGTRLTVT.

The chain has TRBV6-1 and TRBJ2-7; D call uncertain. The V end lost 6 bases, the J end lost 1 base, and 7 bases lay between the germline ends. Per germline, CDR1 MNHNS and CDR2 SASEGT. The CDR3 contains 12 residues. CDR3 coding DNA: TGTGCCAGCAGGTCCTTATCCTACGAGCAGTACTTC. Translating it yields CASRSLSYEQYF.

The chain couples TRBV5-4 to TRBJ1-5; 7 bases fit TRBD1. V trimming: 4 bases; J trimming: 1 base; junction bases outside the gene matches: 5. This CDR3 comprises 15 residues. Germline-derived CDR1 and CDR2 are SGHNT and YYREEE (reference sequence). CDR3 amino acids: CASSQGGGSNQPQHF. The CDR3 bases are TGTGCCAGCAGCCAGGGGGGAGGCAGCAATCAGCCCCAGCATTTT.

The chain carries TRBV19 and TRBJ1-4, with D maybe TRBD1 (6 bases). The length of the CDR3 is 13 residues. Germline V gene lookup returns CDR1 LNHDA and CDR2 SQIVND (reference sequence). The V and J ends lost 6 bases and 7 bases respectively, with 12 bases between them. The CDR3 coding sequence is TGTGCCAGTAGACCACAGGGCAGTGAAAAACTGTTTTTT. Amino acids: CASRPQGSEKLFF.

This clone was detected only once. The chain carries TRBV6-6 and TRBJ1-1; D is undetermined. Germline V gene lookup returns CDR1 MNHNY and CDR2 SVGAGI (reference sequence). V was clipped by 5 bases and J by 1 base, with 8 bases between them. There are 13 residues in the CDR3. The CDR3 DNA reads TGTGCCAGCAGTCTGGACCCGAACACTGAAGCTTTCTTT. Amino acids: CASSLDPNTEAFF.

The chain couples TRBV7-8 to TRBJ1-5; tentatively, D is TRBD1 (6 bases). This CDR3 region has 14 residues. Trimming took 5 bases from V and 6 from J, leaving 14 bases between them. The germline V gene has CDR1 SGHVS and CDR2 FQNEAQ. Here the CDR3 reads CASSGGPATQPQHF. CDR3 in DNA: TGTGCCAGCAGCGGGGGCCCAGCCACTCAGCCCCAGCATTTT.

V and J are TRBV10-3 and TRBJ1-2, with a possible D match to TRBD1 (6 bases). The CDR3 has 12 amino acids. Germline V gives CDR1 ENHRY, CDR2 SYGVKD. Trimming left V 2 bases short and J 7 bases short, with 8 bases between. The CDR3 reads CAISEGGGGYTF. CDR3 bases: TGTGCCATCAGTGAGGGGGGCGGTGGCTACACCTTC.

This clone has just one count. The chain carries TRBV6-5 and TRBJ2-1, with 7 bases that match TRBD1. This CDR3 is built from 12 residues. CDR1 MNHEY and CDR2 SVGAGI come from the germline V gene. Trimming cost V 6 bases and J 6 bases; bases outside gene matches: 2. The CDR3 is CASSRQGNEQFF. The CDR3, as DNA: TGTGCCAGCAGCCGACAGGGCAATGAGCAGTTCTTC.

The rearrangement links TRBV18 to TRBJ1-4, with D possibly matching TRBD1 (5 bases). The CDR3 has 13 residues. Per the germline V gene, CDR1 is KGHSH and CDR2 is LQKENI. V lost 3 bases and J 5 bases, leaving 7 bases between the germline ends. DNA of the CDR3: TGTGCCAGCTCACCTCGGGGGAATGAAAAACTGTTTTTT. This translates into CASSPRGNEKLFF.

V is TRBV29-1 and J is TRBJ2-7, with 7 positions matching TRBD1. V shed 7 bases and J 1 base; nucleotides not matched to a gene: 7. The CDR3 totals 13 residues. Germline V gene lookup returns CDR1 SQVTM and CDR2 ANQGSEA. The CDR3 loop is CSGTRTGSYEQYF. The CDR3 coding sequence is TGCAGCGGCACACGGACAGGTTCCTACGAGCAGTACTTC.

The rearrangement uses TRBV25-1 and TRBJ2-1; 8 nucleotides match TRBD1. Unmatched junction bases numbered 4, after V lost 1 base and J lost 2 bases. The germline V gene has CDR1 MGHDK and CDR2 SYGVNS. The CDR3 runs 16 residues. CDR3 loop: CASSESGTGTYNEQFF. The CDR3 region has the DNA TGTGCCAGCAGTGAATCCGGGACAGGAACCTACAATGAGCAGTTCTTC.

This sequence joins TRBV19 and TRBJ1-4; 7 nucleotides align to TRBD1. The germline V gene encodes CDR1 LNHDA and CDR2 SQIVND (reference sequence). V dropped 4 bases and J dropped 5; count of bases not matched to a gene: 4. The CDR3 spans 14 residues. For the CDR3, the DNA is TGTGCCAGTAGTAGGGGACAGCCCAATGAAAAACTGTTTTTT. Translated: CASSRGQPNEKLFF. The full variable domain, with the rest looked up from reference TRBV19 and TRBJ1-4, is DGGITQSPKYLFRKEGQNVTLSCEQNLNHDAMYWYRQDPGQGLRLIYYSQIVNDFQKGDIAEGYSVSREKKESFPLTVTSAQKNPTAFYLCASSRGQPNEKLFFGSGTQLSVL.

V and J are TRBV5-5 and TRBJ2-2; 9 positions agree with TRBD2. V gave up 5 bases and J gave up 3 bases; unmatched junction bases: 8. This CDR3 has 16 residues. From germline, CDR1 is SGHKS and CDR2 YYEKEE (reference sequence). Here the CDR3 reads CASSSRGGADTGELFF. As DNA, the CDR3 is TGTGCCAGCAGTTCTCGCGGGGGGGCCGACACCGGGGAGCTGTTTTTT.

The chain combines TRBV6-1 with TRBJ1-4, with D possibly TRBD1 on 5 matching bases. V was shortened by 3 bases and J by 5 bases, with 10 bases between the two germline ends. This CDR3 comprises 14 residues. The germline V gene encodes CDR1 MNHNS and CDR2 SASEGT. The CDR3 protein is CASSDTRGNEKLFF. The CDR3 bases are TGTGCCAGCAGTGACACTCGGGGCAATGAAAAACTGTTTTTT.